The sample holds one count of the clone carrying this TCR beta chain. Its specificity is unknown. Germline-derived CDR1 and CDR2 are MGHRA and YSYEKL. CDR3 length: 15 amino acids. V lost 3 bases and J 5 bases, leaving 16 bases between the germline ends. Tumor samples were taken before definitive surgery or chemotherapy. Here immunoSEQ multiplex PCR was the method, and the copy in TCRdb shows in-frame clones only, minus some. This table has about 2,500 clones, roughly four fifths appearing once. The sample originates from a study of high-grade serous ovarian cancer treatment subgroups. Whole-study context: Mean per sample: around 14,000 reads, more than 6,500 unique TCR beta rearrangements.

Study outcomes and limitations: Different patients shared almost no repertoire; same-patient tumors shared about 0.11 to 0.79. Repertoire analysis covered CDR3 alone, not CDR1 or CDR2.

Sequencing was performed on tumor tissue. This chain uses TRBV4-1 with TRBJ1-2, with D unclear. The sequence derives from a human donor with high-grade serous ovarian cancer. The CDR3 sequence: CASSHKNWEVYGYTF. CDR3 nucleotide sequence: TGCGCCAGCAGCCATAAAAACTGGGAAGTTTATGGCTACACCTTC.